Listed below are T cell receptor beta chains from one sample, sequenced in a study of T cell responses to AZD1222 COVID-19 vaccine. The data were produced by immunoSEQ multiplex PCR, yet TCRdb's version contains in-frame clones alone and is incomplete. The repertoire holds 75,000 to 100,000 clones, with 80% to 90% as singletons. Sequencing was performed on peripheral blood, taken on day 0 of AZD1222 vaccination. These receptors originate from an adult in good health. Each CDR3 is given with its conserved first and last residue. The D gene is left open where the match is weak. Clone size is shown for a subset of rows, as once, few, many or a class of expanded clone.

CDR3 protein	CDR3 DNA	V gene	D gene	clone size	J gene
CASSVGGGVGNEQFF	TGTGCCAGCAGCGTAGGCGGGGGCGTGGGCAATGAGCAGTTCTTC	TRBV9	.	.	TRBJ2-1
CASSEAGGTSGGDEQFF	TGTGCCAGCAGTGAAGCGGGAGGGACTAGCGGGGGGGATGAGCAGTTCTTC	TRBV6-1	TRBD2	.	TRBJ2-1
CASSPPPSRGPYNEQFF	TGTGCCAGCAGCCCACCCCCCAGCAGGGGGCCCTACAATGAGCAGTTCTTC	TRBV3-1/TRBV3-2	TRBD1	.	TRBJ2-1
CASSGLSNQPQHF	TGTGCCAGCAGTGGGCTTAGCAATCAGCCCCAGCATTTT	TRBV28	.	.	TRBJ1-5
CATETTTRQGDTQYF	TGTGCCACCGAAACCACCACTCGACAGGGAGATACGCAGTATTTT	TRBV3-1/TRBV3-2	TRBD1	.	TRBJ2-3
CASSPFDSLEAFF	TGTGCCAGCAGCCCCTTTGACAGTCTTGAAGCTTTCTTT	TRBV5-6	.	.	TRBJ1-1
CAWRDSYGYTF	TGTGCCTGGCGAGATTCGTATGGCTACACCTTC	TRBV30	.	.	TRBJ1-2
CANGYYTF	TGTGCCAACGGTTACTACACCTTC	TRBV21-1	.	.	TRBJ1-2
CASSEPVALGINEKLFF	TGCGCCAGCAGTGAACCAGTGGCATTAGGGATAAATGAAAAACTGTTTTTT	TRBV10-2	.	.	TRBJ1-4
CASLKPGQGYAGNTIYF	TGTGCCAGCCTTAAACCGGGACAGGGCTACGCCGGAAACACCATATATTTT	TRBV2	TRBD1	.	TRBJ1-3
CASSPQMNTEAFF	TGTGCCAGCAGTCCGCAGATGAACACTGAAGCTTTCTTT	TRBV12-3/TRBV12-4	.	once	TRBJ1-1
CASSPGTGGNEKLFF	TGTGCCAGTAGTCCCGGGACAGGGGGTAATGAAAAACTGTTTTTT	TRBV19	TRBD1	.	TRBJ1-4
CASSPTAGGPEREQYF	TGTGCCAGCAGCCCGACGGCAGGGGGTCCCGAGAGGGAGCAGTACTTC	TRBV11-2	TRBD1	.	TRBJ2-7
CASSPALAYYEQYF	TGTGCCAGCAGCCCCGCGTTGGCCTACTACGAGCAGTACTTC	TRBV7-9	.	.	TRBJ2-7
CASSQGSSPYTF	TGTGCCAGCAGCCAAGGGTCCTCACCTTACACCTTC	TRBV3-1/TRBV3-2	.	.	TRBJ1-2
CASSYSTALNTEAFF	TGTGCCAGCAGCTATTCGACAGCCCTGAACACTGAAGCTTTCTTT	TRBV7-2	.	.	TRBJ1-1
CASSFSESIGSPLHF	TGTGCCAGCAGCTTTTCGGAGTCTATAGGTTCACCCCTCCACTTT	TRBV5-5	.	once	TRBJ1-6
CASSYYSQGYGYTF	TGTGCCAGCAGTTACTACTCACAGGGATATGGCTACACCTTC	TRBV6-5	.	.	TRBJ1-2
CASSLAGTYEQYF	TGTGCCAGCAGCTTAGCGGGGACCTACGAGCAGTACTTC	TRBV11-2	.	.	TRBJ2-7
CASRELTLNTEAFF	TGTGCCAGCCGAGAGTTAACTTTGAACACTGAAGCTTTCTTT	TRBV6-5	.	few	TRBJ1-1
CASSYPGQGNTEAFF	TGTGCCAGCAGTTACCCCGGACAGGGGAACACTGAAGCTTTCTTT	TRBV6-6	TRBD1	.	TRBJ1-1
CASSIGYEGYNEQFF	TGTGCCAGTAGTATAGGATACGAGGGCTACAATGAGCAGTTCTTC	TRBV19	.	.	TRBJ2-1
CASSTYRDEAFF	TGTGCCAGTAGCACCTACAGGGATGAAGCTTTCTTT	TRBV19	.	few	TRBJ1-1